This T cell receptor beta chain was observed in a study of blood T cell repertoires in COVID-19. Trimming stripped 8 bases from V and 3 bases from J, with 18 bases between. CDR3 length: 15 residues. CDR1 is SEHNR, CDR2 FQNEAQ, per germline (reference sequence). Here immunoSEQ multiplex PCR was the method, and the copy in TCRdb shows in-frame clones only, minus some. There are roughly 100,000 clones in the sample; 85% occur only once, and roughly 4.5% lies in the top ten. The chain has TRBV7-9 and TRBJ2-3; maybe TRBD2 (6 bases). Sequenced input: peripheral blood. This TCR came from a man aged 50 to 60 with acute or convalescent COVID-19. The CDR3 sequence: CASEPRFGSTDTQYF. Here the CDR3 DNA reads TGTGCCAGCGAGCCTCGATTCGGGAGTACAGATACGCAGTATTTT.